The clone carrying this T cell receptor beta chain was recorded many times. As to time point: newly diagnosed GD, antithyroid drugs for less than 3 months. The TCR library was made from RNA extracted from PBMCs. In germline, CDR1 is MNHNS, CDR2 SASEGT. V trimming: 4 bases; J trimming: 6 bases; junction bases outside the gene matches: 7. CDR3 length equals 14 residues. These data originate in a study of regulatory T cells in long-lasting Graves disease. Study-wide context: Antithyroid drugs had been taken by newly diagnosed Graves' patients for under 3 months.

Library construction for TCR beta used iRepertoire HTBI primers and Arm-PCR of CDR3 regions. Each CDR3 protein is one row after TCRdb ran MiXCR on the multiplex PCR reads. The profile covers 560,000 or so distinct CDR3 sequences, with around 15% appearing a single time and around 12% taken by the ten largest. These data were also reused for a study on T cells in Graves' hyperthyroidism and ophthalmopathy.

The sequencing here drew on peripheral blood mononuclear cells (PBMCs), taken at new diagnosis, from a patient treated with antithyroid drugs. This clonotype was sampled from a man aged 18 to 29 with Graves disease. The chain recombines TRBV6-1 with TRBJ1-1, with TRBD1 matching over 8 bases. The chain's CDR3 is CASSVNRGKAEAFF. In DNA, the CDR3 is TGTGCCAGCAGTGTCAACAGGGGGAAGGCTGAAGCTTTCTTT.